These 2 T cell receptor beta chains share one sample of origin, sequenced in a study of cytomegalovirus exposure and HLA in healthy donors. PCR primers comprised 60 Vbeta and 13 Jbeta primers. Sequencing used immunoSEQ multiplex PCR; TCRdb keeps in-frame clones, though not all of them. This table has some 130,000 clones, around 79% appearing once. Sequencing was performed on PBMCs. These TCRs come from a woman in her forties in good health and CMV-seronegative.

The sample holds one count of this clone. The chain carries TRBV7-9 and TRBJ2-7; 7 positions agree with TRBD1. CDR3 length equals 14 residues. Unmatched junction bases numbered 10, after V lost 5 bases and J lost 6 bases. Germline-derived CDR1 and CDR2 are SEHNR and FQNEAQ (reference sequence). CDR3 sequence: CASSQDQAGGEQYF. CDR3 in DNA: TGTGCCAGCAGCCAAGATCAGGCAGGGGGCGAGCAGTACTTC.

This chain uses TRBV20-1 with TRBJ2-5; no clear D. The CDR3 length is 11 residues. Germline CDR1 and CDR2: DFQATT and SNEGSKA (reference sequence). V was pared by 2 bases and J by 5 bases, with 6 bases between. The CDR3 here is CSARNLETQYF. DNA of the CDR3: TGCAGTGCTAGAAACTTGGAGACCCAGTACTTC.